Listed below are T cell receptor beta chains from one sample, sequenced in a study of T cells after somatic rescue of genetic block. Produced via immunoSEQ multiplex PCR; TCRdb's table is partial and in-frame only. The sample lists roughly 71,000 clones, about nine tenths occurring once. The specimen was peripheral blood mononuclear cells (PBMCs). The receptors shown here come from a man younger than 45. The CDR3 runs from the conserved cysteine through the conserved F or W. Fields, in order: D gene, clone size, J gene, V gene, CDR3 protein, CDR3 DNA. The D gene is left open where the match is weak. The size field is filled for only some rows; it gives once, few, many or a size class.

>TRBD1|.|TRBJ1-1|TRBV4-1
CASRTGVIIGNTEAFF
TGCGCCAGCCGGACAGGGGTGATAATCGGGAACACTGAAGCTTTCTTT
>.|.|TRBJ1-4|TRBV6-5
CASGRNEKLFF
TGTGCCAGCGGCCGGAATGAAAAACTGTTTTTT
>TRBD1|.|TRBJ1-2|TRBV6-6
CASRFSTGGDYGYTF
TGTGCCAGCAGATTTTCAACAGGGGGCGACTATGGCTACACCTTC
>.|.|TRBJ2-5|TRBV18
CASSPLDSLQETQYF
TGTGCCAGCTCACCATTAGACAGCCTGCAGGAGACCCAGTACTTC
>.|.|TRBJ2-5|TRBV19
CASSTYRSLDRETQYF
TGTGCCAGTAGTACTTACCGATCTCTAGATCGGGAGACCCAGTACTTC
>.|once|TRBJ1-4|TRBV28
CASSLGRGDNEKLFF
TGTGCCAGCAGTTTAGGTCGAGGAGATAATGAAAAACTGTTTTTT
>.|.|TRBJ2-3|TRBV15
CATSRDSVVSAFGTDTQYF
TGTGCCACCAGCAGAGATTCAGTGGTTAGCGCCTTCGGCACAGATACGCAGTATTTT
>.|.|TRBJ2-3|TRBV9
CASSVDQGTTDTQYF
TGTGCCAGCAGCGTAGACCAGGGAACCACAGATACGCAGTATTTT
>.|.|TRBJ2-1|TRBV18
CASSLGSNLYNEQFF
TGTGCCAGCTCCCTTGGGAGCAATCTCTACAATGAGCAGTTCTTC
>.|.|TRBJ2-3|TRBV9
CASRLLTDTQYF
TGTGCCAGCAGACTCCTCACAGATACGCAGTATTTT
>.|.|TRBJ2-3|TRBV6-1
CASTLGGVSTDTQYF
TGTGCCAGCACCCTGGGTGGTGTGAGCACAGATACGCAGTATTTT
>.|.|TRBJ2-1|TRBV29-1
CSARSGVQSYNEQFF
TGCAGCGCCCGTTCGGGAGTGCAATCCTACAATGAGCAGTTCTTC
>TRBD2|.|TRBJ2-7|TRBV28
CASSPNPGLGAEQYF
TGTGCCAGCAGTCCCAACCCTGGACTAGGGGCCGAGCAGTACTTC
>TRBD2|.|TRBJ2-1|TRBV4-1
CASSLLLAANEQFF
TGCGCCAGCAGCCTTCTACTAGCGGCTAATGAGCAGTTCTTC
>TRBD2|.|TRBJ2-5|TRBV5-1
CASSAGTSVQETQYF
TGCGCCAGCAGCGCCGGGACTAGCGTCCAAGAGACCCAGTACTTC
>TRBD1|.|TRBJ1-2|TRBV28
CASSLRQGVYGYTF
TGTGCCAGCAGTCTCCGACAGGGAGTCTATGGCTACACCTTC
>TRBD2|.|TRBJ2-3|TRBV9
CASSAGLAGVRDTQYF
TGTGCCAGCAGCGCCGGACTAGCGGGAGTCAGAGATACGCAGTATTTT
>TRBD1|.|TRBJ2-3|TRBV7-9
CASSLGLTGGRSTDTQYF
TGTGCCAGCAGCTTAGGACTGACAGGGGGTCGATCCACAGATACGCAGTATTTT
>TRBD1|.|TRBJ1-4|TRBV2
CASRRSGGDEKLFF
TGTGCCAGCAGGAGGTCAGGGGGCGACGAAAAACTGTTTTTT
>TRBD1|.|TRBJ2-1|TRBV29-1
CSVLGHRGNEQFF
TGCAGCGTTCTGGGGCACAGGGGCAATGAGCAGTTCTTC